What follows are 25 T cell receptor beta chains derived from one specimen sequenced in a study of technical replicates of blood from a handful of donors. TCRdb keeps only in-frame clones here, not all; method: immunoSEQ multiplex PCR. The sample has about 89,000 clones; over 85% are singletons. The sample taken for sequencing was T cells isolated from PBMCs. All receptors come from a human donor in good health.

This chain links TRBV6-5 with TRBJ2-7; D may be TRBD1 (5 bases). The germline V gene has CDR1 MNHEY and CDR2 SVGAGI. With 6 bases removed from V and 0 bases from J, the gap between germline ends came to 15 bases. This CDR3 spans 15 amino acids. Here the CDR3 DNA reads TGTGCCAGCAGGCCCCACGGACACTCCTCCTACGAGCAGTACTTC. Translation: CASRPHGHSSYEQYF.

This sequence joins TRBV5-1 and TRBJ1-4; D may be TRBD1 (5 bases). Germline-derived CDR1 and CDR2 are SGHRS and YFSETQ. CDR3 size: 13 residues. The germline V and J ends were trimmed by 2 bases and 6 bases, with 8 bases remaining between them. This CDR3 reads CASSFGGDEKLFF. The CDR3 nucleotides read TGCGCCAGCAGCTTCGGGGGGGATGAAAAACTGTTTTTT.

This chain links TRBV5-1 with TRBJ2-3; D may be TRBD2 (6 bases). Germline CDR1 reads SGHRS; CDR2 reads YFSETQ. The CDR3 covers 16 residues. The V gene lost 0 bases and the J gene lost 1 base, with 12 bases spanning the gap. CDR3 DNA sequence: TGCGCCAGCAGCTTGGGAATATCGGGGGGCACAGATACGCAGTATTTT. Residues: CASSLGISGGTDTQYF.

This chain joins TRBV7-8 and TRBJ2-5; 9 nucleotides match TRBD2. Germline lookup yields CDR1 SGHVS and CDR2 FQNEAQ. The junction had 5 bases not matched to a gene; V was cut back by 5 bases and J by 4 bases. The CDR3 is 14 amino acids. CDR3 amino acids: CASSTGLARETQYF. As DNA, the CDR3 is TGTGCCAGCAGCACCGGACTAGCGCGAGAGACCCAGTACTTC. The whole variable domain, filled in from reference TRBV7-8 and TRBJ2-5, reads GAGVSQSPRYKVAKRGQDVALRCDPISGHVSLFWYQQALGQGPEFLTYFQNEAQLDKSGLPSDRFFAERPEGSVSTLKIQRTQQEDSAVYLCASSTGLARETQYFGPGTRLLVL.

The chain recombines TRBV4-1 with TRBJ2-3; D perhaps matches TRBD2 (6 bases). Germline V gene sequence: CDR1 MGHRA, CDR2 YSYEKL. Deletions cut 5 bases from V and 7 bases from J, with 16 bases between. The CDR3 totals 14 residues. CDR3 in amino acids: CASSLDRRGNTQYF. CDR3 DNA sequence: TGCGCCAGCAGCTTGGACCGGAGGGGAAATACGCAGTATTTT.

The chain links TRBV28 to TRBJ1-1; the D gene is possibly TRBD1 (6 bases). V lost 8 bases to trimming and J lost 7 bases, with 14 bases between them. The CDR3 totals 12 residues. From germline, CDR1 is MDHEN and CDR2 SYDVKM. The CDR3 reads CASEGGQFEAFF. CDR3 coding DNA: TGTGCCAGCGAGGGGGGGCAGTTTGAAGCTTTCTTT.

This chain uses TRBV4-1 with TRBJ2-4; unclear D gene. Germline lookup yields CDR1 MGHRA and CDR2 YSYEKL. This CDR3 contains 15 residues. V was cut by 1 base and J by 0 bases, with 7 bases left in between. As DNA, the CDR3 is TGCGCCAGCAGCCAAGGTATATTAGCCAAAAACATTCAGTACTTC. Residues: CASSQGILAKNIQYF.

V gene TRBV6-5 combines with J gene TRBJ2-3, with TRBD1 identical over 8 bases. CDR1 MNHEY and CDR2 SVGAGI come from the germline V gene. The V gene end was trimmed by 2 bases and the J gene end by 2 bases; junction bases not matched to a gene: 3. The CDR3 is made up of 15 amino acids. This CDR3 is CASSYRQGFTDTQYF. As DNA, the CDR3 is TGTGCCAGCAGTTACCGACAGGGGTTCACAGATACGCAGTATTTT.

The chain's CDR3 is CASGLAGTPNTGELFF. For the CDR3, the DNA is TGTGCCAGCGGGCTCGCCGGGACTCCGAACACCGGGGAGCTGTTTTTT. The chain uses TRBV7-6 and TRBJ2-2; maybe TRBD2 (6 bases). This CDR3 has 16 amino acids. Per germline, CDR1 SGHVS and CDR2 FNYEAQ. Trimming took 8 bases from V and 0 from J, leaving 16 bases between them. Full variable domain (outside the CDR3, taken from reference TRBV7-6 and TRBJ2-2): GAGVSQSPRYKVTKRGQDVALRCDPISGHVSLYWYRQALGQGPEFLTYFNYEAQQDKSGLPNDRFSAERPEGSISTLTIQRTEQRDSAMYRCASGLAGTPNTGELFFGEGSRLTVL.

The rearrangement uses TRBV9 and TRBJ1-1; TRBD1 agrees at 7 bases. Trimming removed 3 bases from V and 3 bases from J; junction bases left unmatched: 5. Germline loops: CDR1 SGDLS, CDR2 YYNGEE. The CDR3 sequence is 14 residues long. CDR3: CASSERTGDTEAFF. For the CDR3, the DNA is TGTGCCAGCAGCGAAAGAACAGGGGACACTGAAGCTTTCTTT.

The rearrangement joins TRBV4-1 to TRBJ1-1, with a possible D match to TRBD1 (5 bases). The germline CDR1 and CDR2 sequences are MGHRA and YSYEKL. The CDR3 consists of 16 residues. V was cut by 0 bases and J by 2 bases, with 13 bases left in between. The CDR3, as DNA: TGCGCCAGCAGCCAAGACGGGGGGACGCGCAACACTGAAGCTTTCTTT. It translates to CASSQDGGTRNTEAFF.

V usage is TRBV13 and J usage is TRBJ1-2; the D is unclear. Trimming removed 2 bases from V and 1 base from J, with 8 bases in between. In germline, CDR1 is PRHDT, CDR2 FYEKMQ (reference sequence). This CDR3 spans 14 amino acids. The CDR3, as DNA: TGTGCCAGCAGCTTACGCGAGGGTAACTATGGCTACACCTTC. Residues: CASSLREGNYGYTF.

The chain uses TRBV30 and TRBJ1-1, with D hard to call. Per the germline V gene, CDR1 is GTSNPN and CDR2 is SVGIG (reference sequence). The CDR3 is 17 residues long. V shed 0 bases and J shed 1 base, with 18 bases lying between them. The CDR3, as DNA: TGTGCCTGGAGTGTACTCCCCCGGCAGGTCGCGAACACTGAAGCTTTCTTT. Encoded protein: CAWSVLPRQVANTEAFF.

The chain combines TRBV10-1 with TRBJ2-1, with 7 bases identical to TRBD2. Germline CDR1 is WNHNN and CDR2 is SYGVQD (reference sequence). V dropped 2 bases and J dropped 5; count of bases not matched to a gene: 12. The CDR3 spans 17 residues. CDR3 coding DNA: TGCGCCAGCAGTGAGAAAACTCTAGCGGCAATCCACAATGAGCAGTTCTTC. Its translation: CASSEKTLAAIHNEQFF.

This sequence joins TRBV6-4 and TRBJ2-3, with 10 bases matching TRBD2. V was pared by 3 bases and J by 2 bases, with 2 bases of the junction left unmatched. The CDR3 totals 15 residues. CDR1 MRHNA and CDR2 SNTAGT come from the germline V gene. CDR3 sequence reads: CASSESGGATDTQYF. The CDR3 nucleotides read TGTGCCAGCAGTGAAAGCGGGGGGGCCACAGATACGCAGTATTTT.

This sequence joins TRBV20-1 and TRBJ2-7, with TRBD1 matching 7 bases. The CDR3 totals 11 residues. The V and J ends lost 6 bases and 4 bases, in that order; junction bases with no gene match: 3. The V gene's germline CDR1 is DFQATT and CDR2 SNEGSKA (reference sequence). CDR3 protein: CSARGQYEQYF. The CDR3 coding sequence is TGCAGTGCGAGGGGACAGTACGAGCAGTACTTC.

The V and J genes are TRBV7-6 and TRBJ1-5; 7 bases fit TRBD1. Germline V CDR1 and CDR2: SGHVS, FNYEAQ. This CDR3 comprises 13 residues. J was trimmed by 10 bases and V by 2 bases; bases with no gene match: 5. The CDR3 is CASSLRGPEPQHF. The CDR3 DNA is TGTGCCAGCAGCTTAAGGGGGCCGGAACCCCAGCATTTT.

CDR3 DNA: TGTGCCAGCAGCGGACAGGGAGGACATGAAAAACTGTTTTTT. Translated, it gives CASSGQGGHEKLFF. The V gene is TRBV7-6, the J gene TRBJ1-4, with 8 bases matching TRBD1. This CDR3 region has 14 residues. The germline V gene encodes CDR1 SGHVS and CDR2 FNYEAQ. The V gene end was trimmed by 5 bases and the J gene end by 6 bases; junction bases not matched to a gene: 5.

This chain uses TRBV10-3 with TRBJ1-5, with 7 positions matching TRBD1. Trimming at V came to 2 bases and at J to 1 base, leaving 5 bases not matched to a gene. The length of the CDR3 is 16 residues. Germline-derived CDR1 and CDR2 are ENHRY and SYGVKD. The CDR3 here is CAISESGQASNQPQHF. Here the CDR3 DNA reads TGTGCCATCAGTGAGAGCGGACAGGCGAGCAATCAGCCCCAGCATTTT.

The chain couples TRBV7-6 to TRBJ2-1; TRBD1 aligns across 7 bases. The germline CDR1 and CDR2 sequences are SGHVS and FNYEAQ. The V and J ends lost 2 bases and 2 bases, in that order; junction bases with no gene match: 9. This CDR3 contains 17 residues. The CDR3 loop is CASSLRPTGSTYNEQFF. The CDR3 region has the DNA TGTGCCAGCAGCTTACGGCCGACAGGGAGCACCTACAATGAGCAGTTCTTC.

The chain carries TRBV6-6 and TRBJ2-3, with D unclear. The germline V gene has CDR1 MNHNY and CDR2 SVGAGI (reference sequence). V was pared by 0 bases and J by 5 bases, with 9 bases between. The CDR3 consists of 14 residues. This CDR3 reads CASSYSKVGDTQYF. The DNA for the CDR3 is TGTGCCAGCAGTTACTCGAAAGTCGGAGATACGCAGTATTTT.

The chain employs TRBV11-2 and TRBJ2-2; D may be TRBD2 (5 bases). CDR3 length: 15 residues. V lost 1 base to trimming and J lost 6 bases, with 12 bases between them. Germline lookup yields CDR1 SGHAT and CDR2 FQNNGV. For the CDR3, the DNA is TGTGCCAGCAGCTTAGTGGAAGCGGTTGCCGGGGAGCTGTTTTTT. Its translation is CASSLVEAVAGELFF.

The chain has TRBV5-1 and TRBJ1-4; possibly TRBD1 for D (5 bases). Trimming shortened V by 4 bases and J by 5 bases, and 15 bases separated the two germline ends. The CDR3 has 15 amino acids. Germline loops: CDR1 SGHRS, CDR2 YFSETQ. CDR3 region: CASSLSGAPNEKLFF. In DNA form, the CDR3 reads TGCGCCAGCAGCCTGAGTGGGGCCCCAAATGAAAAACTGTTTTTT.

This clone has just one count. The chain links TRBV19 to TRBJ2-1; the D gene is possibly TRBD2 (6 bases). The CDR3 covers 12 residues. With 8 bases removed from V and 10 bases from J, the gap between germline ends came to 15 bases. Per germline, CDR1 LNHDA and CDR2 SQIVND (reference sequence). Here the CDR3 reads CASEGTQSEQFF. In nucleotides, the CDR3 is TGTGCCAGTGAGGGGACTCAATCAGAGCAGTTCTTC.

The chain joins TRBV6-1 to TRBJ1-4, with TRBD1 identical over 8 bases. Germline CDR1 is MNHNS and CDR2 is SASEGT. Trimming cost V 7 bases and J 4 bases; bases outside gene matches: 5. There are 14 residues in the CDR3. CDR3 region: CASIWGQVNEKLFF. The CDR3 DNA reads TGTGCCAGCATCTGGGGACAGGTTAATGAAAAACTGTTTTTT.